This TCR beta chain came from a study of T-cell memory formation after mild COVID-19. Across the study: TCR clusters mostly belonged to single donors.

TCRdb called the 5' RACE reads again in MiXCR, with one record for every CDR3 protein. The repertoire holds approximately 250,000 distinct CDR3 sequences, with around 15% as singletons. Trimming took off 0 bases at V and 4 bases at J, with 9 bases between the two ends. The CDR3 has 14 residues. Per the germline V gene, CDR1 is SGHTA and CDR2 is FQGNSA. The V gene is TRBV7-2, the J gene TRBJ1-2; D gene unclear. Sequenced material: PBMCs or a T cell subset sorted from them (not recorded which). This TCR came from a man aged 18 to 35 who had mild COVID-19 (a few samples of this study predate the infection). Cell type and time point are not known. The CDR3 loop reads CASSLAWGSYGYTF. The CDR3 coding sequence is TGTGCCAGCAGCTTAGCGTGGGGTAGCTATGGCTACACCTTC.